This TCR beta chain was found in a study of Ad26.COV2.S vaccination and SARS-CoV-2 variants. The CDR3 spans 13 residues. V lost 5 bases and J 5 bases, leaving 10 bases between the germline ends. CDR1 is SNHLY and CDR2 is FYNNEI in the germline V gene. Profiling relied on immunoSEQ multiplex PCR, and the TCRdb table lists in-frame clones only, not all of them. The sample shows about 390,000 clones, 80% to 90% of them seen only once. Remarks on this clone: Its matching antigen is unknown.

The treatment is: some 20 received Ad26.COV2.S at low or high dose, single or two shots; about 5 received placebo; per-sample allocation not given. The samples were gathered on day 63 after the first injection of vaccine or placebo. Broader study findings: Substantial breadth in spike-specific CD8+ and CD4+ T cell responses was reportedly seen after vaccination. Vaccinees displayed broader spike-specific TCR repertoires than placebo recipients. Non-spike TCR breadth did not differ much between vaccine and placebo recipients.

This rearrangement joins TRBV2 to TRBJ1-5; D may be TRBD1 (5 bases). Sequences were derived from peripheral blood, sampled in a trial of Ad26.COV2.S vaccine versus placebo. The sequence was collected from a person aged 18 to 65 who received the Ad26.COV2.S COVID-19 vaccine or a placebo. The CDR3 is CASSRDQDQPQHF. The CDR3 region has the DNA TGTGCCAGCAGTAGGGACCAAGATCAGCCCCAGCATTTT.